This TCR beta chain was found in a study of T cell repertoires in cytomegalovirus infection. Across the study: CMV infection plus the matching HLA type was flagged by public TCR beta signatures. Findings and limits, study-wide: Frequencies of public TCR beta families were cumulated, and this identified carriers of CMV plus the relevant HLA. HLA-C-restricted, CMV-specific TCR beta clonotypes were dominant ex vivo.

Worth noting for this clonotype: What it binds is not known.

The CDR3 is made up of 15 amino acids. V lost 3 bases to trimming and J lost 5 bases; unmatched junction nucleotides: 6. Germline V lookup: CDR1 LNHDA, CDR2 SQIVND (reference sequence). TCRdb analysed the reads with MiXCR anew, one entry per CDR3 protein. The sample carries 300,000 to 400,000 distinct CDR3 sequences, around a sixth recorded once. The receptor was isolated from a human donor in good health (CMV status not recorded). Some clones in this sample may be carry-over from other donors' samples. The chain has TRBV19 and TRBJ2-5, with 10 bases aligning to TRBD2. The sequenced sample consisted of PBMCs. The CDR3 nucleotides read TGTGCCAGTAGTATTGGCACTAGCGGGGATGAGACCCAGTACTTC. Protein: CASSIGTSGDETQYF.